In this sample, the clone carrying this T cell receptor (beta chain) turned up many times. The antigen remains undetermined. These data come from a study of T-cell reconstitution after alpha-beta-depleted transplantation in children. General study results and limits: T-cell counts and diversity at one year following transplant were attributed mainly to newly produced T cells. Surviving recipient T cells and thymic progenitors underlay high day-60 TCRbeta diversity in some patients. About two months after transplant, alpha-beta T cells reportedly came from several hundred expanded graft clones.

Unique molecular identifiers were used in preparing the TCRbeta library. TCRdb reprocessed the PCR reads via MiXCR and lists one record per CDR3 protein. The table lists 450,000 to 550,000 distinct CDR3 sequences, approximately 10% of them singletons. J was trimmed by 6 bases and V by 1 base; bases with no gene match: 5. This CDR3 contains 15 residues. Germline-derived CDR1 and CDR2 are DFQATT and SNEGSKA (reference sequence). The TCR sequence derives from a female patient aged 2-9 years who had a stem cell transplant for aplastic anemia, so the T cells may come from the graft donor. The chain couples TRBV20-1 to TRBJ2-3, with 12 bases matching TRBD2. Specimen: PBMCs, mostly from graft donor cells, collected 180 days after TCRalphabeta/CD19-depleted stem cell transplant. DNA for the CDR3: TGCAGTGCTAGAGCTAGCGGGGGGGCATGGGATACGCAGTATTTT. As protein: CSARASGGAWDTQYF.